This T cell receptor beta chain was captured in a study of blood T cell repertoires in COVID-19. Overall study context: Acute and convalescent COVID-19 samples came from the United States, Italy and Spain. The analysed material was cDNA or gDNA that came from T cells, B-cell-depleted T cells, or PBMCs.

Authors' data handling: By means of reference gene primer amplification, nucleated cell counts were estimated. TCRdb's copy holds only in-frame clones and misses some; the assay was immunoSEQ multiplex PCR. From that table come the V and J calls and clone size; the DNA was used to work out D and trimming. Of about 250,000 clones in the sample, roughly 84% were seen once. After removal of 1 base from V and 0 bases from J, the junction contained 11 bases not matched to a gene. Germline lookup yields CDR1 KGHSH and CDR2 LQKENI. The CDR3 extends over 19 amino acids. The specimen was peripheral blood. The TCR sequence derives from a woman between 40 and 55 years old who had recovered from COVID-19. This rearrangement joins TRBV18 to TRBJ1-2; TRBD1 matches 10 bases. CDR3 DNA: TGTGCCAGCTCACCACTCCAGGACAGGGGGTTGTTGTCTAACTATGGCTACACCTTC. Its protein is CASSPLQDRGLLSNYGYTF.